This TCR beta chain stems from a study of post-analysis software for immune sequencing data. Study-level findings and limits: Patients showed TRBV5-6, TRBV5-1 and TRBV20-1 among five TRBV segments more frequent than in controls.

V lost 1 base and J 8 bases, leaving 11 bases between the germline ends. CDR3 length: 13 amino acids. From germline, CDR1 is SGHVS and CDR2 FQNEAQ. The TCR beta cDNA libraries carried unique molecular identifiers. TCRdb ran MiXCR on the PCR reads and lists one entry per CDR3 protein. The table lists about 760,000 distinct CDR3 sequences, 25% to 30% of them singletons. About this clonotype: Its target is not known.

The genes are TRBV7-8 and TRBJ1-2; tentative D call: TRBD1 (5 bases). This TCR was recovered from a girl between 5 and 17 years old with multiple sclerosis. The sample comprised blood. The CDR3 coding sequence is TGTGCCAGCAGCTTAGGGGGGACTTGGGGCTACACCTTC. Translating it yields CASSLGGTWGYTF.